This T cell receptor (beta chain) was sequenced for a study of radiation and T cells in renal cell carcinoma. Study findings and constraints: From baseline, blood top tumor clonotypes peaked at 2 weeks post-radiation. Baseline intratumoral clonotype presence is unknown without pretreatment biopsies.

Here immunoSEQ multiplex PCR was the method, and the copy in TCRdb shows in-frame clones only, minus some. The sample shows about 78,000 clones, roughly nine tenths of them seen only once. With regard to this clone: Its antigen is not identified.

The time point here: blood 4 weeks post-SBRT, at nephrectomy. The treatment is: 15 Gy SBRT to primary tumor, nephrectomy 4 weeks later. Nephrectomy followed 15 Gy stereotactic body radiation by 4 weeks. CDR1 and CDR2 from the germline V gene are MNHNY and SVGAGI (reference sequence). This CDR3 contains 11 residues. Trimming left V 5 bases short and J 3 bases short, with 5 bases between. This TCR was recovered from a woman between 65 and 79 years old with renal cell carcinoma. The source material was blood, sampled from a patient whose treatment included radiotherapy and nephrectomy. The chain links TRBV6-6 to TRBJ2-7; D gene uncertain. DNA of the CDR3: TGTGCCAGCAGTCCCGACTACGAGCAGTACTTC. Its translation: CASSPDYEQYF.